Only one count was recorded for the clone carrying this T cell receptor beta chain. Its target is not known. Its ends do not fully match the called genes, so a read error is possible. These data belong to a study of PD-L1 blockade in urothelial cancer. Study observations and caveats: Improved survival was predicted by pretreatment blood TCR clonality below the median.

CDR3 length equals 16 residues. From germline, CDR1 is MNHEY and CDR2 SMNVEV (reference sequence). Time point noted: pretreatment peripheral blood. The cohort comprised individuals with locally advanced or metastatic urothelial carcinoma. TCRdb's copy holds only in-frame clones and misses some; the assay was immunoSEQ multiplex PCR. The data hold tens of thousands of clones, with approximately 90% observed a single time. The sequence derives from a woman aged 60 to 75 with urothelial cancer. Source: PBMCs, taken around atezolizumab (anti-PD-L1) treatment. This chain joins TRBV27 and TRBJ2-1; 11 nucleotides agree with TRBD2. The DNA for the CDR3 is TGTGCCAGCGGTTTTGAGATAATAGCGGGAGGGAATGAGCAGTTCTTC. This gives the protein CASGFEIIAGGNEQFF.